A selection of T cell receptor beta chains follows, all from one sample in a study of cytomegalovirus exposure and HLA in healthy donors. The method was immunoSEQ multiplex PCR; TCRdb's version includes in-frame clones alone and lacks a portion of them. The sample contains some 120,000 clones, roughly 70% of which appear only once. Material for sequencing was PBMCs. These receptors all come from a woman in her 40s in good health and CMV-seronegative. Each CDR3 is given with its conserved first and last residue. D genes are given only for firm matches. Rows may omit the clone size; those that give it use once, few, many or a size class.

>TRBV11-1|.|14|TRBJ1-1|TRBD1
CASSLRQGNTEAFF
TGTGCCAGCAGCTTAAGACAGGGAAACACTGAAGCTTTCTTT
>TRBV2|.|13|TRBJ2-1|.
CATSPRSYNEQFF
TGTGCTACAAGTCCCCGCTCCTACAATGAGCAGTTCTTC
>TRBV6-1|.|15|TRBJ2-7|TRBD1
CASIYDRARRHEQYF
TGTGCCAGCATCTATGACAGGGCCAGGAGACACGAGCAGTACTTC
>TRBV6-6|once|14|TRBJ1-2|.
CASSYKGTNYGYTF
TGTGCCAGCAGTTATAAAGGGACAAACTATGGCTACACCTTC
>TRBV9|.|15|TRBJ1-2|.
CASSVGEGVHYGYTF
TGTGCCAGCAGCGTAGGCGAGGGGGTTCACTATGGCTACACCTTC
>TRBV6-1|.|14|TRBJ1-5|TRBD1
CASSKGQGNQPQHF
TGTGCCAGCAGTAAGGGACAGGGGAATCAGCCCCAGCATTTT
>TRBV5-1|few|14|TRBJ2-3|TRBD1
CASSSTGAGDTQYF
TGCGCCAGCAGCTCGACAGGGGCGGGAGATACGCAGTATTTT
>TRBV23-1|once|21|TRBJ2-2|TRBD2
CASSPGKGLAGGKVSTGELFF
TGCGCCAGCAGCCCGGGAAAGGGACTAGCGGGAGGAAAAGTTAGTACCGGGGAGCTGTTTTTT
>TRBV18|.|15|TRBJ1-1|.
CASSPGGIPNTEAFF
TGTGCCAGCTCACCTGGAGGAATCCCGAACACTGAAGCTTTCTTT
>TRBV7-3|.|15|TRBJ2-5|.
CASSPGVGGGETQYF
TGTGCCAGCAGCCCAGGCGTCGGGGGAGGAGAGACCCAGTACTTC
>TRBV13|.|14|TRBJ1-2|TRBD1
CASSLEDRGAGYTF
TGTGCCAGCAGCTTAGAGGACAGGGGAGCTGGCTACACCTTC
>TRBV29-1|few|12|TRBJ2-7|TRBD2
CSGETSGYEQYF
TGCAGCGGGGAGACTAGCGGCTACGAGCAGTACTTC
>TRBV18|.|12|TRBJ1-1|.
CASSSGVTEAFF
TGTGCCAGCTCATCAGGGGTTACTGAAGCTTTCTTT
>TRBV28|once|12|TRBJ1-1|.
CASSSEGTEAFF
TGTGCCAGTAGTTCGGAGGGCACTGAAGCTTTCTTT
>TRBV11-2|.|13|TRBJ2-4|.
CASSSIAKNIQYF
TGTGCCAGCAGCTCTATAGCCAAAAACATTCAGTACTTC
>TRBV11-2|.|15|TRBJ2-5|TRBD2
CASSRFAGGRETQYF
TGTGCCAGCAGCCGATTCGCGGGAGGGCGAGAGACCCAGTACTTC
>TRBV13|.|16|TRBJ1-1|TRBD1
CASSPSGGRMNTEAFF
TGTGCCAGCAGCCCCTCAGGGGGCAGAATGAACACTGAAGCTTTCTTT
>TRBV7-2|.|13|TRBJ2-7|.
CASSPFRVYEQYF
TGTGCCAGCAGCCCCTTTCGGGTTTACGAGCAGTACTTC
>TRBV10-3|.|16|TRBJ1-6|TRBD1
CAISELPGQSNSPLHF
TGTGCCATCAGTGAACTCCCGGGACAGAGTAATTCACCCCTCCACTTT
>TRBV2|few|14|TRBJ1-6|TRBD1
CASSIDRGDSPLHF
TGTGCCAGCAGTATCGACAGGGGAGATTCACCCCTCCACTTT
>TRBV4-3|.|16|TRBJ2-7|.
CASSQDVGGRSYEQYF
TGCGCCAGCAGCCAAGATGTCGGGGGAAGAAGCTACGAGCAGTACTTC
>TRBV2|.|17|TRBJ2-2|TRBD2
CASSEALRASGSGELFF
TGTGCCAGCAGTGAAGCGCTTAGGGCTAGCGGGTCCGGGGAGCTGTTTTTT
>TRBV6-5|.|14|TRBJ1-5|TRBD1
CASSRQGGGQPQHF
TGTGCCAGCAGTCGACAGGGGGGAGGGCAGCCCCAGCATTTT
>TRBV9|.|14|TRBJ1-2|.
CASSVGEPGYGYTF
TGTGCCAGCAGCGTCGGAGAACCGGGCTATGGCTACACCTTC
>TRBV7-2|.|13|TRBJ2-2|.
CASSLTGIRELFF
TGTGCCAGCAGCTTAACTGGTATCCGGGAGCTGTTTTTT
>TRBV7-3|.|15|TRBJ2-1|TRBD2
CASSLGVAGDREQFF
TGTGCCAGCAGCTTGGGGGTAGCGGGGGACCGTGAGCAGTTCTTC
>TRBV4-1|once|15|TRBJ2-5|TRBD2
CASSQQLAGDETQYF
TGCGCCAGCAGCCAACAGCTAGCGGGGGACGAGACCCAGTACTTC
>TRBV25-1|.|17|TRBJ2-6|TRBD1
CASSERTGHSGANVLTF
TGTGCCAGCAGTGAACGGACAGGGCACTCTGGGGCCAACGTCCTGACTTTC
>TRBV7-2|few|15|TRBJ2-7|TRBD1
CASSSRDRGLYEQYF
TGTGCCAGCAGCTCGAGGGACAGAGGATTATACGAGCAGTACTTC
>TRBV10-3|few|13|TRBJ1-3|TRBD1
CAIGQGSGNTIYF
TGTGCCATCGGACAGGGGTCTGGAAACACCATATATTTT
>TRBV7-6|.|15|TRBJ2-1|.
CASGPRGRIYNEQFF
TGTGCCAGCGGCCCTAGAGGGAGGATCTACAATGAGCAGTTCTTC
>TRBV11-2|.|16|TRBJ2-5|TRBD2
CASSLMGGRREETQYF
TGTGCCAGCAGCTTAATGGGCGGGAGGCGGGAAGAGACCCAGTACTTC
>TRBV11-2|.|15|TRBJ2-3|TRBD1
CASSGLTGPTDTQYF
TGTGCCAGCAGCGGATTGACAGGGCCCACAGATACGCAGTATTTT
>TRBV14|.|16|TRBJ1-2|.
CASSQSQGTSNYGYTF
TGTGCCAGCAGCCAGTCACAGGGCACCTCTAACTATGGCTACACCTTC
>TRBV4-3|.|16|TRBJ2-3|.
CASSQVGQRFTDTQYF
TGCGCCAGCAGCCAAGTTGGGCAGCGGTTCACAGATACGCAGTATTTT